One sample yielded the 18 T cell receptor beta chains listed below, sequenced in a study of T cells after yellow fever vaccination. Each CDR3 protein is one row after TCRdb ran MiXCR on the 5' RACE reads. The table lists around 250,000 distinct CDR3 sequences, 6.9% of them singletons. Here the sequenced sample was CD4+ T cells sorted from PBMCs, taken 15 days after the yellow fever booster vaccination. All receptors derive from a man aged 25-45 years who received the YFV17D yellow fever vaccine.

This clonotype has a handful of counts. This chain joins TRBV20-1 and TRBJ2-5, with 8 bases aligning to TRBD2. Germline V gives CDR1 DFQATT, CDR2 SNEGSKA (reference sequence). V gave up 3 bases and J gave up 2 bases; unmatched junction bases: 5. The CDR3 has 14 amino acids. This CDR3 is CSASTSGTQETQYF. The CDR3 bases are TGCAGTGCTAGCACTAGCGGAACACAAGAGACCCAGTACTTC.

The sample holds a few counts of this clonotype. V is TRBV5-1 and J is TRBJ1-6, with D possibly matching TRBD1 (5 bases). The CDR3 runs 14 residues. Germline lookup yields CDR1 SGHRS and CDR2 YFSETQ. V was cut by 0 bases and J by 8 bases, with 9 bases left in between. The CDR3 coding sequence is TGCGCCAGCAGCTTGGGGGACGGGGATTCACCCCTCCACTTT. This codes for CASSLGDGDSPLHF. The full variable domain, completed using reference TRBV5-1 and TRBJ1-6, is KAGVTQTPRYLIKTRGQQVTLSCSPISGHRSVSWYQQTPGQGLQFLFEYFSETQRNKGNFPGRFSGRQFSNSRSEMNVSTLELGDSALYLCASSLGDGDSPLHFGNGTRLTVT.

This clonotype has at least ten counts. The rearrangement joins TRBV24-1 to TRBJ2-2; 9 bases line up with TRBD1. The junction had 7 bases not matched to a gene; V was cut back by 4 bases and J by 5 bases. The germline CDR1 and CDR2 sequences are KGHDR and SFDVKD. This CDR3 has 16 amino acids. The CDR3 bases are TGTGCCACCAGTGACTCGGGACAGGGAGGGACCGGGGAGCTGTTTTTT. The encoded protein is CATSDSGQGGTGELFF.

This clonotype turned up a few times. The chain has TRBV19 and TRBJ2-5; no firm D call. The CDR3 totals 15 residues. V was pared by 5 bases and J by 5 bases, with 18 bases between. The V gene's germline CDR1 is LNHDA and CDR2 SQIVND (reference sequence). The CDR3 loop reads CASSRRTDTGETQYF. DNA of the CDR3: TGTGCCAGTAGTCGCCGGACGGATACCGGGGAGACCCAGTACTTC.

This clonotype has just a few counts. The chain has TRBV6-5 and TRBJ2-2; D is tentatively TRBD1 or TRBD2 (5 bases each). The CDR3 has 16 amino acids. Germline V lookup: CDR1 MNHEY, CDR2 SVGAGI. With 2 bases removed from V and 5 bases from J, the gap between germline ends came to 15 bases. The CDR3 nucleotides read TGTGCCAGCAGTTACGGGACCGCATCGCCTACCGGGGAGCTGTTTTTT. Translating it yields CASSYGTASPTGELFF.

This clonotype came up many times. CDR3 residues: CASSYRTYEQYF. The CDR3 DNA reads TGTGCCAGCAGTTACCGGACCTACGAGCAGTACTTC. The gene calls are TRBV6-2 or TRBV6-3 and TRBJ2-7; D gene ambiguous. CDR3 length: 12 residues. The ends were cut back, 2 bases at V and 2 bases at J, with 4 bases in the middle. CDR1 and CDR2 (germline): MNHEY, SVGEGT.

This clonotype was picked up many times. The gene calls are TRBV7-8 and TRBJ2-3, with 7 bases lining up with TRBD2. Per germline, CDR1 SGHVS and CDR2 FQNEAQ. CDR3 length: 15 residues. Trimming cost V 1 base and J 6 bases; bases outside gene matches: 7. The CDR3, as DNA: TGTGCCAGCAGCTTAGTGGGAGGGCCTGCTGATACGCAGTATTTT. It specifies CASSLVGGPADTQYF.

The chain links TRBV9 to TRBJ2-1; D gene uncertain. CDR3 length: 14 residues. CDR1 is SGDLS, CDR2 YYNGEE, per germline. V lost 0 bases and J lost 5, with 9 bases in between. The CDR3 here is CASSVGHPNNEQFF. As DNA, the CDR3 is TGTGCCAGCAGCGTAGGACACCCAAACAATGAGCAGTTCTTC.

This chain joins TRBV5-1 and TRBJ1-2; D possibly corresponds to TRBD1 (5 bases). V was clipped by 4 bases and J by 3 bases, with 13 bases between them. The germline V gene encodes CDR1 SGHRS and CDR2 YFSETQ. There are 14 residues in the CDR3. The CDR3 DNA reads as TGCGCCAGCAGCAAGGCAGGCAGGGACTATGGCTACACCTTC. Translating it yields CASSKAGRDYGYTF.

This clonotype was seen repeatedly, ten times or more. The gene calls are TRBV28 and TRBJ2-5; D may correspond to TRBD1 or TRBD2 (5 bases each). CDR1 MDHEN and CDR2 SYDVKM come from the germline V gene. Trimming removed 5 bases at V and 7 bases at J, with 17 bases between. This CDR3 contains 14 residues. CDR3 amino acids: CASSLGPRVVTQYF. Here the CDR3 DNA reads TGTGCCAGCAGTCTGGGACCGCGAGTTGTGACCCAGTACTTC. The full variable domain, in which reference TRBV28 and TRBJ2-5 provide the parts outside the CDR3, is DVKVTQSSRYLVKRTGEKVFLECVQDMDHENMFWYRQDPGLGLRLIYFSYDVKMKEKGDIPEGYSVSREKKERFSLILESASTNQTSMYLCASSLGPRVVTQYFGPGTRLLVL.

This clonotype has only a few counts. V usage is TRBV7-2 and J usage is TRBJ2-4; 10 positions match TRBD2. The V and J ends lost 0 bases and 0 bases, in that order; junction bases with no gene match: 5. This CDR3 contains 18 residues. Germline-derived CDR1 and CDR2 are SGHTA and FQGNSA. This chain's CDR3 is CASSLAGLAAKAKNIQYF. CDR3 nucleotides: TGTGCCAGCAGCTTAGCTGGACTAGCGGCAAAAGCCAAAAACATTCAGTACTTC.

This clonotype was observed many times. The chain carries TRBV18 and TRBJ1-1; TRBD1 matches 7 bases. The germline V gene has CDR1 KGHSH and CDR2 LQKENI. Trimming removed 5 bases from V and 0 bases from J; junction bases left unmatched: 6. The CDR3 is 15 amino acids. CDR3 amino acids: CASSERGRMNTEAFF. Written as DNA, the CDR3 is TGTGCCAGCTCAGAAAGGGGGCGAATGAACACTGAAGCTTTCTTT.

The rearrangement links TRBV7-2 to TRBJ2-1; TRBD2 might be the D (6 bases). The CDR3 runs 16 residues. Germline CDR1 SGHTA, CDR2 FQGNSA. V was cut by 0 bases and J by 4 bases, with 13 bases left in between. The CDR3 sequence is CASSLAGSVGYNEQFF. Here the CDR3 DNA reads TGTGCCAGCAGCTTAGCCGGGAGTGTGGGGTACAATGAGCAGTTCTTC.

This clonotype was recorded a few times. The chain couples TRBV5-4 to TRBJ2-5, with D perhaps matching TRBD1 (6 bases). Germline V CDR1 and CDR2: SGHNT, YYREEE (reference sequence). Trimming removed 4 bases from V and 6 bases from J, with 19 bases in between. There are 15 residues in the CDR3. This CDR3 reads CASSNDRTDGKTQYF. The CDR3 nucleotides are TGTGCCAGCAGCAACGACAGGACAGATGGGAAGACCCAGTACTTC.

The sample holds many counts of this clonotype. The chain joins TRBV6-1 to TRBJ2-3; perhaps TRBD1 as D (6 bases). The CDR3 is 14 amino acids. V shed 6 bases and J shed 4 bases, with 14 bases lying between them. From germline, CDR1 is MNHNS and CDR2 SASEGT. In nucleotides, the CDR3 is TGTGCCAGCAGGGCCAGGGGAAATTCAGATACGCAGTATTTT. It translates to CASRARGNSDTQYF.

This clonotype was picked up a small number of times. The chain uses TRBV20-1 and TRBJ2-2, with a possible D match to TRBD2 (6 bases). Trimming pared 1 base from V and 0 bases from J, leaving 12 bases between. The CDR3 is 16 residues long. In germline, CDR1 is DFQATT, CDR2 SNEGSKA (reference sequence). The CDR3 DNA follows: TGCAGTGCTAGAGGCTACCGGGACTCGAACACCGGGGAGCTGTTTTTT. It encodes CSARGYRDSNTGELFF.

With respect to this clonotype: This sequence may be a read error, since a much larger clone differs from it by one base. The chain has TRBV5-1 and TRBJ2-7; D unclear. This CDR3 has 15 residues. The germline CDR1 and CDR2 sequences are SGHRS and YFSETQ. The germline V and J ends were trimmed by 0 bases and 3 bases, with 13 bases remaining between them. The CDR3, as DNA: TGCGCCAGCAGCTTGGAAGCGTTCCGTCGCTACGAGCAGTACTTC. Its protein product is CASSLEAFRRYEQYF. The full variable domain, with the rest looked up from reference TRBV5-1 and TRBJ2-7, is KAGVTQTPRYLIKTRGQQVTLSCSPISGHRSVSWYQQTPGQGLQFLFEYFSETQRNKGNFPGRFSGRQFSNSRSEMNVSTLELGDSALYLCASSLEAFRRYEQYFGPGTRLTVT.

The chain uses TRBV19 and TRBJ2-3, with 11 bases lining up with TRBD2. The ends lost 3 bases at V and 4 bases at J; junction bases unmatched: 6. This CDR3 has 16 residues. Germline CDR1 and CDR2: LNHDA and SQIVND (reference sequence). This chain's CDR3 is CASSILAGGNADTQYF. Written as DNA, the CDR3 is TGTGCCAGTAGTATCCTAGCGGGAGGTAATGCAGATACGCAGTATTTT. The full variable domain, in which reference TRBV19 and TRBJ2-3 provide the parts outside the CDR3, is DGGITQSPKYLFRKEGQNVTLSCEQNLNHDAMYWYRQDPGQGLRLIYYSQIVNDFQKGDIAEGYSVSREKKESFPLTVTSAQKNPTAFYLCASSILAGGNADTQYFGPGTRLTVL.